The present T cell receptor (beta chain) was sequenced within a study of shared clonotypes between healthy human individuals. Study at large: A donor's plate count was three for CD4 naive and three for CD4 memory; CD8 naive had two and CD8 memory one.

Naive CD8 populations comprised CD45RO-negative cells positively selected for CCR7, excluding terminally differentiated effector memory CD45RA+ cells. This clone was counted once. Its antigen is undetermined. Whole-study results and caveats: The rarefaction results pointed to incomplete sorted-subset sequencing despite large depth.

From germline, CDR1 is MNHEY and CDR2 SVGAGI. There are 12 residues in the CDR3. The ends were cut back, 6 bases at V and 2 bases at J, with 8 bases in the middle. Original processing notes: From ImmunoSEQ came sequences covering only the junction and carrying no quality scores, so filtering differed. The table came from immunoSEQ multiplex PCR; TCRdb's copy has only in-frame clones and leaves some out. From that table come the V and J calls and clone size; the DNA was used to work out D and trimming. The data contain over 2,000,000 clones, 90% to 95% of them seen just once; the ten biggest clones take up under 2%.

The V gene is TRBV6-5, the J gene TRBJ2-7; no definite D call. The TCR comes from a man aged 18-30 years in good health. Some clones in this sample may be carry-over from other donors' samples. The specimen sequenced was naive CD8+ T cells from PBMCs. The CDR3 coding sequence is TGTGCCAGCAGCTCTAACGCCTACGAGCAGTACTTC. Its protein product is CASSSNAYEQYF.